This TCR beta chain derives from a study of beta chain features in type 1 diabetes. This clone has a handful of counts. The antigen is not known. One heparinised draw of blood, averaging roughly 120 mL, came from each donor. The entirety of the isolated RNA underwent reverse transcription, so expressed TCRB transcripts were sequenced. Only in-frame clones appear in the TCRdb table, and some are missing; sequencing was by immunoSEQ multiplex PCR. The sample gives more than 150,000 clones, about 9.8% of which show up once; approximately 2.2% is in the top ten. Study-level results: Short templates might get an advantage during PCR, and this would be equal in patients and controls.

The source of this sequence is a woman younger than 30 in good health. The specimen was central memory CD4+ T cells from blood.

CDR3 region: CASRDSLYGYTF. DNA for the CDR3: TGTGCCAGCAGAGACAGCTTATATGGCTACACCTTC. J is TRBJ1-2 and V is TRBV28; D might be TRBD1 (5 bases). This CDR3 is 12 amino acids long. Trimming removed 6 bases from V and 5 bases from J, with 10 bases in between. CDR1 is MDHEN, CDR2 SYDVKM, per germline.